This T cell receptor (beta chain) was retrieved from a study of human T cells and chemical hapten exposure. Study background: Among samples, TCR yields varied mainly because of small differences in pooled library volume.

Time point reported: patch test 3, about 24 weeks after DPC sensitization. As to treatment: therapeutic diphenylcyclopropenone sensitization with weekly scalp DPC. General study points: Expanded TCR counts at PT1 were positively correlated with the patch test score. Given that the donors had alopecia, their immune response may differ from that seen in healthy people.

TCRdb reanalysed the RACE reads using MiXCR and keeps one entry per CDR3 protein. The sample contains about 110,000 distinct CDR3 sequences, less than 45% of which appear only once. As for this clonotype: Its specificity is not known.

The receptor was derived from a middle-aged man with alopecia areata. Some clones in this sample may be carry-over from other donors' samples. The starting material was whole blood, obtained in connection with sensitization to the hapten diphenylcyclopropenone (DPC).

The CDR3 reads CASTPPGLENTEAFF. CDR3 DNA sequence: TGTGCCAGCACCCCACCCGGTCTCGAGAACACTGAAGCTTTCTTT. The V call is TRBV12-3 or TRBV12-4, the J call TRBJ1-1; D is unresolved. This CDR3 has 15 amino acids. V lost 7 bases and J 1 base, leaving 16 bases between the germline ends.